Below, 11 T cell receptor beta chains from the same sample are listed, as sequenced in a study of T-cell memory formation after mild COVID-19. TCRdb reprocessed the 5' RACE reads via MiXCR and lists one record per CDR3 protein. Here the sample spans approximately 150,000 distinct CDR3 sequences, 15% to 20% being singletons. Sequencing was performed on PBMCs or a T cell subset sorted from them (not recorded which). All receptors derive from an adult woman who had mild COVID-19 (a few samples of this study predate the infection). Cell type and time point are not known.

The chain combines TRBV3-1 with TRBJ2-7, with D possibly TRBD1 on 6 matching bases. Trimming took off 4 bases at V and 3 bases at J, with 10 bases between the two ends. The CDR3 has 13 amino acids. Germline V gene lookup returns CDR1 LGHDT and CDR2 YNNKEL (reference sequence). In DNA, the CDR3 is TGTGCCAGCAGCCCCAACAGGGTCTACGAGCAGTACTTC. Translated: CASSPNRVYEQYF.

This clonotype has a single count. J is TRBJ2-3 and V is TRBV5-1; TRBD1 matches at 10 bases. This CDR3 contains 16 residues. Germline CDR1 SGHRS, CDR2 YFSETQ. The ends lost 4 bases at V and 5 bases at J; junction bases unmatched: 10. The CDR3 loop is CASSISGTGVRDTQYF. CDR3 DNA: TGCGCCAGCAGCATTTCCGGGACAGGGGTGAGAGATACGCAGTATTTT.

The genes are TRBV2 and TRBJ2-2; D is perhaps TRBD1 or TRBD2 (6 bases each). V shed 6 bases and J shed 2 bases, with 13 bases lying between them. CDR1 and CDR2 from the germline V gene are SNHLY and FYNNEI. CDR3 length: 15 amino acids. DNA for the CDR3: TGTGCCAGCAGCCCAGAGGGGGGAAACACCGGGGAGCTGTTTTTT. The encoded protein is CASSPEGGNTGELFF.

The chain is built from TRBV6-2 or TRBV6-3 and TRBJ2-1; no reliable D call. The CDR3 extends over 12 amino acids. The V and J ends lost 8 bases and 7 bases respectively, with 12 bases between them. From germline, CDR1 is MNHEY and CDR2 SVGEGT. The CDR3 loop is CASGGTANEQFF. The CDR3 DNA sequence: TGTGCCAGCGGTGGCACCGCGAATGAGCAGTTCTTC.

V gene TRBV18 combines with J gene TRBJ2-7; possibly TRBD2 for D (5 bases). Germline assignment: CDR1 KGHSH and CDR2 LQKENI. CDR3 length: 15 amino acids. V lost 4 bases, J lost 2 bases, and 15 bases lay in between. The CDR3 nucleotides are TGTGCCAGCTCACTAGGAGGTGGTTACCCCTACGAGCAGTACTTC. Translation gives CASSLGGGYPYEQYF.

In its sample, this clonotype was seen a few times. V usage is TRBV20-1 and J usage is TRBJ2-7, with 10 bases identical to TRBD1. V gave up 0 bases and J gave up 3 bases; unmatched junction bases: 8. The CDR3 loop spans 16 amino acids. Germline lookup yields CDR1 DFQATT and CDR2 SNEGSKA (reference sequence). The CDR3 loop reads CSAREGTGDPRYEQYF. Here the CDR3 DNA reads TGCAGTGCTAGAGAGGGGACAGGGGACCCGCGCTACGAGCAGTACTTC.

The genes are TRBV12-3 or TRBV12-4 and TRBJ2-3; D uncertain. The CDR3 is made up of 15 amino acids. Trimming stripped 1 base from V and 4 bases from J, with 12 bases between. The CDR3 region is CASSLEGSGADTQYF. The DNA of the CDR3 is TGTGCCAGCAGTTTAGAAGGGTCCGGCGCAGATACGCAGTATTTT.

This clonotype came up a few times. The CDR3 here is CSARVPTRQGRETQYF. The CDR3 bases are TGCAGTGCTAGAGTGCCTACTCGACAGGGGAGAGAGACCCAGTACTTC. The chain carries TRBV20-1 and TRBJ2-5; 8 bases map to TRBD1. The junction had 11 bases not matched to a gene; V was cut back by 1 base and J by 4 bases. Looked up from germline, CDR1 is DFQATT and CDR2 is SNEGSKA (reference sequence). The CDR3 is 16 amino acids.

This sequence joins TRBV25-1 and TRBJ2-1, with 7 bases lining up with TRBD1. The CDR3 has 14 residues. Germline-derived CDR1 and CDR2 are MGHDK and SYGVNS. The V gene end was trimmed by 4 bases and the J gene end by 4 bases; junction bases not matched to a gene: 4. This chain's CDR3 is CASSVTGHYNEQFF. Here the CDR3 DNA reads TGTGCCAGCAGTGTGACAGGGCATTACAATGAGCAGTTCTTC.

This clonotype was detected a few times. The genes are TRBV6-5 and TRBJ2-1; 12 nucleotides line up with TRBD2. The CDR3 totals 15 residues. The trim removed 7 bases at V and 9 bases at J, leaving 10 bases unmatched. In germline, CDR1 is MNHEY, CDR2 SVGAGI. The CDR3 nucleotides read TGTGCCAGCATCCACCTAGCGGGAGGGCCAAGTGAGCAGTTCTTC. Encoded protein: CASIHLAGGPSEQFF.

This chain uses TRBV11-1 with TRBJ2-7; no firm D call. The V end was cut by 5 bases, the J end by 3 bases, with 11 bases between. CDR1 and CDR2 (germline): SGHAT, FQDESV (reference sequence). This CDR3 contains 13 residues. The CDR3 sequence: CASSPKGSYEQYF. CDR3 in DNA: TGTGCCAGCAGCCCCAAGGGCAGCTACGAGCAGTACTTC.